This passage covers 8 T cell receptor beta chains from one sample sequenced in a study of blood T cell repertoires in COVID-19. Profiling relied on immunoSEQ multiplex PCR, and the TCRdb table lists in-frame clones only, not all of them. Here the sample spans about 260,000 clones, 87% being singletons. Sample: peripheral blood. These TCRs come from a woman in her 40s who had recovered from COVID-19.

The chain's CDR3 is CASGESGTGRNTIYF. The DNA of the CDR3 is TGCGCCAGCGGGGAATCCGGGACAGGGAGAAACACCATATATTTT. The chain recombines TRBV10-2 with TRBJ1-3; 9 positions match TRBD1. The CDR3 covers 15 residues. Germline V lookup: CDR1 WSHSY, CDR2 SAAADI. V shed 8 bases, J shed 5 bases, and the junction held 10 bases outside the gene matches.

This clone turned up a few times. This chain connects TRBV6-6 to TRBJ1-6; TRBD1 might be the D (5 bases). Per the germline V gene, CDR1 is MNHNY and CDR2 is SVGAGI (reference sequence). V gave up 6 bases and J gave up 7 bases, with 13 bases separating them. The CDR3 is made up of 14 amino acids. The CDR3 DNA sequence: TGTGCCAGCAGACTGGGAGGGGAGAATTCACCCCTCCACTTT. Translation: CASRLGGENSPLHF.

This chain connects TRBV3-1 (or the pseudogene TRBV3-2) to TRBJ1-1; the match to TRBD1 covers 8 bases. CDR3 length: 17 amino acids. With V trimmed by 4 bases and J by 1 base, 11 bases remained unmatched. Germline CDR1 and CDR2: LGHDT and YNNKEL (reference sequence). CDR3: CASSPLTGGRANTEAFF. CDR3 bases: TGTGCCAGCAGCCCTCTCACAGGGGGGCGAGCGAACACTGAAGCTTTCTTT.

This rearrangement joins TRBV25-1 to TRBJ1-2; 10 bases are shared with TRBD1. V shed 8 bases and J 6 bases; nucleotides not matched to a gene: 6. Germline V lookup: CDR1 MGHDK, CDR2 SYGVNS. The CDR3 sequence is 13 residues long. The CDR3 DNA reads TGTGCCAGCCGACAGGGGGCGTTTGATGGCTACACCTTC. It translates to CASRQGAFDGYTF.

This chain uses TRBV7-9 with TRBJ2-1, with 11 bases matching TRBD1. Unmatched junction bases numbered 9, after V lost 5 bases and J lost 6 bases. Germline CDR1 SEHNR, CDR2 FQNEAQ (reference sequence). This CDR3 is built from 16 residues. CDR3 in DNA: TGTGCCAGCAGCCCGTACGGACAGGGGGCGCGCAATGAGCAGTTCTTC. As protein: CASSPYGQGARNEQFF.

The rearrangement links TRBV5-1 to TRBJ1-1; D unclear. Germline CDR1 is SGHRS and CDR2 is YFSETQ. Deletions cut 2 bases from V and 4 bases from J, with 9 bases between. The CDR3 has 13 residues. The CDR3 sequence is CASSFGGGTEAFF. The DNA of the CDR3 is TGCGCCAGCAGCTTTGGCGGCGGCACTGAAGCTTTCTTT.

The chain recombines TRBV19 with TRBJ1-5; D gene unclear. V lost 2 bases and J lost 0, with 5 bases in between. The germline CDR1 and CDR2 sequences are LNHDA and SQIVND (reference sequence). The CDR3 is made up of 14 amino acids. The CDR3 DNA is TGTGCCAGTAGTATATGGCATAGCAATCAGCCCCAGCATTTT. Encoded protein: CASSIWHSNQPQHF.

This clone has just one count. The chain joins TRBV10-1 to TRBJ1-1; 7 bases match TRBD1. V gave up 7 bases and J gave up 5 bases; unmatched junction bases: 13. The CDR3 covers 15 residues. Germline lookup yields CDR1 WNHNN and CDR2 SYGVQD (reference sequence). This chain's CDR3 is CASIQRNRGGTEAFF. Written as DNA, the CDR3 is TGCGCCAGCATCCAGAGGAACAGGGGTGGAACTGAAGCTTTCTTT.